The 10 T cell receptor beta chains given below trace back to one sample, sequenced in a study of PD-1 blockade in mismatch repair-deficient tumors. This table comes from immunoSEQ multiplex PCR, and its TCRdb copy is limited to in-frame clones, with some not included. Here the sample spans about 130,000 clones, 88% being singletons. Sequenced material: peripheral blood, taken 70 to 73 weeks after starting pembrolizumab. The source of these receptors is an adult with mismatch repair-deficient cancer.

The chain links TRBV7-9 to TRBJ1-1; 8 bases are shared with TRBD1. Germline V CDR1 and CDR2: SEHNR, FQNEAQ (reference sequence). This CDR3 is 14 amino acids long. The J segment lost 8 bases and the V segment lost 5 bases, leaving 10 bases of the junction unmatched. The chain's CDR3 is CASSARTGGKEAFF. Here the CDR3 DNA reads TGTGCCAGCAGCGCCCGAACAGGGGGGAAGGAAGCTTTCTTT.

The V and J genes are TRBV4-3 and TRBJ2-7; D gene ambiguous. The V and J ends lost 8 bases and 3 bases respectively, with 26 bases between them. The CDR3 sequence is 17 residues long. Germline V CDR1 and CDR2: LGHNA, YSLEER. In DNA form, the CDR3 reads TGCGCCAGCCGTCCCGCTGCGGCAGAAACCACGCTCTACGAGCAGTACTTC. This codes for CASRPAAAETTLYEQYF.

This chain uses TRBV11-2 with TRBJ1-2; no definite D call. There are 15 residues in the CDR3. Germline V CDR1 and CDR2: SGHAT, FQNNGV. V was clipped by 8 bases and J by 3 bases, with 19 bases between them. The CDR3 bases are TGTGCCAGCTCAGGTCGGGCGGTCAGCTACTATGGCTACACCTTC. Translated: CASSGRAVSYYGYTF.

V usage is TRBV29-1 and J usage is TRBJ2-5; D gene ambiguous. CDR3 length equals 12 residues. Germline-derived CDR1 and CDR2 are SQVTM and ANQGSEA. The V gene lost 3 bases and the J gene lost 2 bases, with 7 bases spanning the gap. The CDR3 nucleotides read TGCAGCGTTGATTCAGGTCAAGAGACCCAGTACTTC. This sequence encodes CSVDSGQETQYF.

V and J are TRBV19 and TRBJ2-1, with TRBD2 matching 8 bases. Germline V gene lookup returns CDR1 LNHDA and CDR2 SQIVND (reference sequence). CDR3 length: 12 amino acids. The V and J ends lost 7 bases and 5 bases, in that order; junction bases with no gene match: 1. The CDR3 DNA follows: TGTGCCAGTAAGGGACTAGACAATGAGCAGTTCTTC. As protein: CASKGLDNEQFF.

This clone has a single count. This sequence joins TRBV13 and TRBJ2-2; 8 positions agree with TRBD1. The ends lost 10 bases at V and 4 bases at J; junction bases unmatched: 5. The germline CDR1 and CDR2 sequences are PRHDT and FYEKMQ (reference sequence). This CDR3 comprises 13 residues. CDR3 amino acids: CAIRTGSTGELFF. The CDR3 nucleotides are TGTGCCATCCGGACAGGGAGCACCGGGGAGCTGTTTTTT.

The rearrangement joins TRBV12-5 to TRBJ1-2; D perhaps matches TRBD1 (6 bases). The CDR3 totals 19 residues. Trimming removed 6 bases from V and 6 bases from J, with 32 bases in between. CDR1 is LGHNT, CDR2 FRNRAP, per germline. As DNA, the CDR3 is TGTGCTAGTGGCCCTCCGTTTGATGCGGGGCCGGCGGGGGCTGATGGCTACACCTTC. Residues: CASGPPFDAGPAGADGYTF.

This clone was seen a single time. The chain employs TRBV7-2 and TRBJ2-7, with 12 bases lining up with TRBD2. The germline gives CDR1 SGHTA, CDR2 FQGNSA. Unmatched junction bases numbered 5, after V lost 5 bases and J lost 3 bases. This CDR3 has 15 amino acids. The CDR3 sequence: CASSALAGGGYEQYF. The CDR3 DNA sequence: TGTGCCAGCAGCGCACTAGCGGGAGGAGGCTACGAGCAGTACTTC.

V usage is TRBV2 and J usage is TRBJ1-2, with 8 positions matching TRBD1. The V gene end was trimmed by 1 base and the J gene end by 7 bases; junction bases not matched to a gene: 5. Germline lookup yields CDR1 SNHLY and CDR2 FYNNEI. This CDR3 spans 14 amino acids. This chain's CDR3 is CASSEGQGAFGYTF. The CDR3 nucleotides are TGTGCCAGCAGTGAAGGGCAGGGGGCATTTGGCTACACCTTC.

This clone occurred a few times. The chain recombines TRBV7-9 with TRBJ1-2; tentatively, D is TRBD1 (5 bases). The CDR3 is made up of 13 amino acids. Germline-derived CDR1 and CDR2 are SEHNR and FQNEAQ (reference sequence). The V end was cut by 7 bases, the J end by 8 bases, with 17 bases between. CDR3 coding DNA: TGTGCCAGCACCCAAGGGGTACTGGAGGGCTACACCTTC. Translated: CASTQGVLEGYTF.